This paragraph reports one TCR beta chain. Its specificity is unknown. These data belong to a study of CD8 T cells in Susac syndrome. Study-level findings and limits: The study recognized that its TCR sequencing and HLA analysis covered a relatively small number of individuals.

Sequencing of TCR beta was performed on blood CD8+ T cells and on blood CD4+ T cells. The authors reverse transcribed about 0.5 to 1 ug RNA with random hexamers. The CDR3 of TCR beta was amplified by immunoSEQ multiplex PCR across 54 Vbeta and 13 Jbeta. Via MiXCR, TCRdb re-called the immunoSEQ multiplex PCR reads, giving one row per CDR3 protein. Of fewer than 350,000 distinct CDR3 sequences in the sample, almost 85% were seen once. V shed 2 bases, J shed 0 bases, and the junction held 6 bases outside the gene matches. This CDR3 comprises 15 residues. The germline CDR1 and CDR2 sequences are SQVTM and ANQGSEA.

This TCR was recovered from a human donor with multiple sclerosis. The chain combines TRBV29-1 with TRBJ2-7; 8 bases agree with TRBD1. Sequencing input: CD8+ T cells from PBMCs. The CDR3, as DNA: TGCAGCGTTGAATTCCGGGACAGGAGCTCCTACGAGCAGTACTTC. Amino acid sequence: CSVEFRDRSSYEQYF.